This TCR beta chain was sequenced for a study of cytomegalovirus exposure and HLA in healthy donors. Study outcomes and limitations: Common viral pathogens were later found to be apparently linked to several of the most significant clusters.

Only a few counts were recorded for this clone. No antigen is known for it. The PCR was carried out with 60 Vbeta primers and 13 Jbeta primers. Only in-frame clones appear in the TCRdb table, and some are missing; sequencing was by immunoSEQ multiplex PCR. This sample carries around 100,000 clones, around 80% of them seen once, and the ten largest clones take approximately 4.8%. The CDR3 sequence is 16 residues long. J was trimmed by 3 bases and V by 4 bases; bases with no gene match: 11. Per the germline V gene, CDR1 is SGHRS and CDR2 is YFSETQ. The TCR sequence derives from a male donor in good health and CMV-seropositive. Input material: PBMCs. The genes are TRBV5-1 and TRBJ2-3, with 7 positions matching TRBD1. Written as DNA, the CDR3 is TGCGCCAGCAGCCCGAGACAGGGTGGGCTTACAGATACGCAGTATTTT. Translated: CASSPRQGGLTDTQYF. The entire variable domain, with the rest obtained from reference TRBV5-1 and TRBJ2-3, is as follows: KAGVTQTPRYLIKTRGQQVTLSCSPISGHRSVSWYQQTPGQGLQFLFEYFSETQRNKGNFPGRFSGRQFSNSRSEMNVSTLELGDSALYLCASSPRQGGLTDTQYFGPGTRLTVL.